This TCR beta chain was obtained from a study of cytomegalovirus exposure and HLA in healthy donors. Remarks on this clone: The antigen is undetermined.

It was the approximately 130-subject validation cohort, separate from the roughly 700-subject first cohort, to which the donors belonged. Germline V lookup: CDR1 SGHDN, CDR2 FVKESK. V shed 0 bases and J 6 bases; nucleotides not matched to a gene: 6. CDR3 size: 16 residues. Notes on the study in general: TCR beta chains numbering more than 150 were designated cytomegalovirus-associated. Reports indicated that the classifier achieved high specificity and sensitivity in diagnosing cytomegalovirus status.

The assay was immunoSEQ multiplex PCR, and TCRdb's table has in-frame clones only and misses some. The sample yields tens of thousands of clones, around 97% seen once. The source material was PBMCs. This clonotype was sampled from a woman aged 18-35 years in good health and CMV-seropositive. The chain combines TRBV14 with TRBJ2-1, with 9 bases identical to TRBD2. The CDR3 sequence: CASSQELAGVPNEQFF. CDR3 sequence (DNA): TGTGCCAGCAGCCAAGAATTAGCGGGAGTACCCAATGAGCAGTTCTTC.